This T cell receptor beta chain is drawn from a study of T cell responses to AZD1222 COVID-19 vaccine. Comments on this clone: The antigen remains unidentified.

The germline CDR1 and CDR2 sequences are SGHRS and YFSETQ. The CDR3 runs 13 residues. V trimming: 6 bases; J trimming: 10 bases; junction bases outside the gene matches: 8. Broader study findings: Spike-specific TCR breadth and depth grew following two AZD1222 doses. The repertoires were collected only after the peak T cell response. CD4 TCRs covered the whole spike, strongest at regions 160-218 and 743-854.

Data came from immunoSEQ multiplex PCR; TCRdb stores just in-frame clones and leaves some out. The sample includes 150,000 to 200,000 clones, about 86% of them seen just once. This sequence was found in an adult who received the AZD1222 COVID-19 vaccine. The gene calls are TRBV5-1 and TRBJ2-1, with 9 positions matching TRBD1. The sample was peripheral blood, taken 28 days after the second AZD1222 dose. CDR3 sequence reads: CASKVTGGEEQFF. In DNA form, the CDR3 reads TGCGCCAGCAAGGTAACAGGGGGCGAGGAGCAGTTCTTC.